This T cell receptor beta chain was obtained from a study of Ad26.COV2.S vaccination and SARS-CoV-2 variants listed by TCRdb under 2021. Regarding the complete study: Vaccine-arm donors came from COV1001, a multicentre, randomized, double-blind, placebo-controlled phase I-IIa trial of Ad26.COV2.S in healthy adults. Ad26.COV2.S was given intramuscularly at 5x10^10 or 1x10^11 viral particles, as a single shot or as two shots 56 days apart. TCRbeta repertoire sequencing served as the tool for gauging how specific and how broad the SARS-CoV-2-reactive T cell receptors were following Ad26.COV2.S vaccination. A total of around 32 samples were included in the TCR-sequenced set, comprising some 20 Ad26.COV2.S vaccine recipients, 5 placebo recipients and 8 SARS-CoV-2 convalescent individuals. Blinding of investigators to trial group allocation was maintained during experiments and outcome assessment. Participants in the trial were split at random into five groups of five each, receiving low-dose or high-dose Ad26.COV2.S once or twice, or else placebo on both occasions. What the study reported, not specific to this receptor: Substantial breadth of spike-specific CD8+ and CD4+ T cell responses was reported after vaccination. Spike-specific TCR breadth was higher in Ad26.COV2.S recipients than in placebo recipients (P = 0.0014). Vaccine and placebo recipients had comparable non-spike TCR breadth, which fits with the vaccine containing only spike. It was noted by the authors that total T cell responses may have been underestimated by the TCR breadth and depth analyses. Comparing responses between vaccine doses or regimens was not something the study was powered to do.

Trimming takes 2 bases from V and 0 bases from J, and the germline ends sit 8 bases apart. CDR1 and CDR2 (SGHRS, YFSETQ) derive from the germline V gene. The CDR3, from cysteine to phenylalanine, totals 15 residues. Only CDR3 DNA remains: 45 bases, in frame from the first base. TCRbeta CDR3 regions were sequenced with the immunoSEQ Assay. After extraction, genomic DNA underwent amplification by bias-controlled multiplex PCR, followed by high-throughput sequencing. On the study's bioinformatics: To quantify the absolute abundance of every unique TCRbeta CDR3 region, sequences were collapsed and filtered. Usable DNA was measured by amplifying reference genes present in all nucleated cells, and TCRbeta template counts were normalized to that usable DNA to estimate T cell fraction. Repertoire TCRs were annotated as SARS-CoV-2-specific by exact matching of V gene, CDR3 amino acid sequence and J gene to a known reactive TCR set. The reference SARS-CoV-2 TCR set was derived from MIRA and filtered for enrichment in COVID-19-positive ImmuneCODE repertoires, a step that removed public or cross-reactive TCRs. Using the MIRA antigens, annotated TCRs were further analysed by specific ORF or by position within an ORF. Breadth was defined as the number of annotated unique rearrangements divided by the total number of unique productive rearrangements, and depth was defined as the summed frequency of the annotated unique rearrangements. Two-sided Wilcoxon rank-sum tests were used to compare TCR breadth between groups. TCRdb mirrors the immuneACCESS table, restricted to in-frame sequences. Some clones are absent from its copies; in checked studies, under half trace to an unresolved V gene, and the reason for the others is unknown. D and trimming were read from the DNA, whereas the V and J calls and clone size are those reported in that table. Within this sample are a few hundred thousand clones, with under 90% of them counted one time only. Approximately 7.8% of the sample is in the top ten clones.

To note about this clone: No antigen is known for it. No quality values exist for individual bases; no much larger clone is one base distant.

The sample's treatment or condition, from its label and the paper: around 19 received Ad26.COV2.S at low or high dose, single or two shots; 5 received placebo; per-sample allocation not given. Repertoires of vaccine and placebo recipients were sequenced from samples collected on day 63 after the first injection. Cohort 1b enrolled roughly 25 adults aged 18-55 years at a single site in Boston, USA, between 29 July and 7 August 2020. Ad26.COV2.S was a replication-incompetent adenovirus type 26 vector that expressed a prefusion-stabilized SARS-CoV-2 spike protein derived from the original Wuhan strain.

The material sequenced was peripheral blood, taken in a trial of Ad26.COV2.S vaccine versus placebo. Recombination joined TRBV5-1 with TRBJ1-4, with no D gene named confidently. The TCR was taken from a person aged 18-60 years who received the Ad26.COV2.S COVID-19 vaccine or a placebo. The DNA sequence is given as TGCGCCAGCAGCTTTACAGCTACAACTAATGAAAAACTGTTTTTT. Its product reads: CASSFTATTNEKLFF.